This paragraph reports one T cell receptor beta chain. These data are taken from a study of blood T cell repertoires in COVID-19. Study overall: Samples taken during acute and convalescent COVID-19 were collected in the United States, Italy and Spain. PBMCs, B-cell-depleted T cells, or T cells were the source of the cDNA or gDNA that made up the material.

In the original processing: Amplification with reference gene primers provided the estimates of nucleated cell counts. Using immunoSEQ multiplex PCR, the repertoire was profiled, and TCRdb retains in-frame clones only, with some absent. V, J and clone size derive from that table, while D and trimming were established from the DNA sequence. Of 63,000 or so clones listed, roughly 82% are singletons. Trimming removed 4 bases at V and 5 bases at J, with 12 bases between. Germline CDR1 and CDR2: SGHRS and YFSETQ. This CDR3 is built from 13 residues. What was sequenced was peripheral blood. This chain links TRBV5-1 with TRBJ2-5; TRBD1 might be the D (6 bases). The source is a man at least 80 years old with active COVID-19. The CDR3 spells CASSRGSGETQYF. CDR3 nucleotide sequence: TGCGCCAGCAGCAGGGGGTCGGGGGAGACCCAGTACTTC.